This is a list of T cell receptor beta chains from one sample in a study of T cell repertoires in cytomegalovirus infection. TCRdb redid the calling of the reads with MiXCR, one entry per CDR3 protein. The sample records some 390,000 distinct CDR3 sequences, 15% to 20% being singletons. Sample: PBMCs. Receptors were obtained from a human donor in good health (CMV status not recorded). Some clones in this sample may be carry-over from other donors' samples. CDR3s include the opening cysteine and the closing phenylalanine or tryptophan. The D gene is left open where the match is weak. The listing skips clone size in some rows; elsewhere it reads once, few, many or a size class.

j_call	clone_size	v_call	d_call	cdr3_nt	cdr3_aa
TRBJ2-1	many	TRBV11-2	.	TGTGCCAGCAGCCTGGAGAGGACTGACAATGAGCAGTTCTTC	CASSLERTDNEQFF
TRBJ2-5	many	TRBV15	.	TGTGCCACCAGCGGCGTAGTCCAAGAGACCCAGTACTTC	CATSGVVQETQYF
TRBJ1-5	many	TRBV12-3/TRBV12-4	.	TGTGCCAGCAGTCCCCCCCAGGTCAATCAGCCCCAGCATTTT	CASSPPQVNQPQHF
TRBJ2-5	many	TRBV7-2	TRBD2	TGTGCCAGCAGCTTAGAGTTCCTAGCGGATCAAGAGACCCAGTACTTC	CASSLEFLADQETQYF
TRBJ1-5	few	TRBV7-9	.	TGTGCCAGCAGCTCCCAGGGGCCAGATCAGCCCCAGCATTTT	CASSSQGPDQPQHF
TRBJ2-1	many	TRBV7-2	TRBD2	TGTGCCAGCAGCTTTAGCGGGGGGGGAAACAATGAGCAGTTCTTC	CASSFSGGGNNEQFF
TRBJ2-3	many	TRBV7-2	.	TGTGCCAGCAGCTTAGGGCAATATACGCAGTATTTT	CASSLGQYTQYF
TRBJ2-7	large	TRBV28	.	TGTGCCAGCAGTTTAGAATATTTATCGGGCTACTCCTACGAGCAGTACTTC	CASSLEYLSGYSYEQYF
TRBJ2-5	.	TRBV25-1	.	TGTGCCAGCATTCAGGGGGGAAAAGAGACCCAGTACTTC	CASIQGGKETQYF
TRBJ2-2	few	TRBV19	TRBD2	TGTGCCAGTACACTAGCGGGGGTTACCACCGGGGAGCTGTTTTTT	CASTLAGVTTGELFF
TRBJ2-7	few	TRBV19	.	TGTGCCAGTACCGACCGTTACGAGCAGTACTTC	CASTDRYEQYF
TRBJ2-3	few	TRBV18	TRBD2	TGTGCCAGCTCACCATGGGACGCTCGGACTAGCGGGGGACAATTATCGCAGTATTTT	CASSPWDARTSGGQLSQYF
TRBJ1-2	many	TRBV28	TRBD1	TGTGCCAGCAGCCTCAGGGGGCACGGCTATGGCTACACCTTC	CASSLRGHGYGYTF
TRBJ2-5	.	TRBV7-2	TRBD1	TGTGCCAGCAGCCCCGCCGGACAGGGGGTGCAAGAGACCCAGTACTTC	CASSPAGQGVQETQYF
TRBJ2-7	.	TRBV20-1	TRBD2	TGCAGTGCCGCACCGCGGGGGTACGAGCAGTACTTC	CSAAPRGYEQYF
TRBJ2-3	.	TRBV6-5	.	TGTGCCAGCAGTTACTCGGGCTACACAGATACGCAGTATTTT	CASSYSGYTDTQYF
TRBJ2-7	.	TRBV7-9	.	TGTGCCAGCAGCCCAGGGAGGAGGAGCTCCTACGAGCAGTACTTC	CASSPGRRSSYEQYF
TRBJ1-1	.	TRBV18	TRBD1	TGTGCCAGCTCACGCCGCGGGACAGGGGAAAAAGGCACTGAAGCTTTCTTT	CASSRRGTGEKGTEAFF
TRBJ1-6	.	TRBV20-1	TRBD1	TGCAGTGCTGGGACAGGGTACGCTTCACCCCTCCACTTT	CSAGTGYASPLHF
TRBJ2-1	many	TRBV11-2	TRBD2	TGTGCCAGCAGCCCCGTTGCGTCTAGCGGGATCGCCTACAATGAGCAGTTCTTC	CASSPVASSGIAYNEQFF
TRBJ2-3	.	TRBV24-1	.	TGTGCCACCCGCCGAGGGACAGATACGCAGTATTTT	CATRRGTDTQYF
TRBJ2-5	.	TRBV29-1	.	TGCAGCGTTCAGGTGTTGGGTATAGGGACCCAGTACTTC	CSVQVLGIGTQYF